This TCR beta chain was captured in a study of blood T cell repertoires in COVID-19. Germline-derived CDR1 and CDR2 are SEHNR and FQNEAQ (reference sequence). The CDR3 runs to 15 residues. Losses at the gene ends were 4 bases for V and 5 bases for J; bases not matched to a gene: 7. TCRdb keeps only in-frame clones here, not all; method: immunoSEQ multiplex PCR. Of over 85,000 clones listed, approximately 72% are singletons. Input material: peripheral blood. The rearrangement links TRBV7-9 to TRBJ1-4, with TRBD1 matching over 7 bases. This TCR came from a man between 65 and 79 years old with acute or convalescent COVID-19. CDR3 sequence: CASSSSGTANEKLFF. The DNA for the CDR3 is TGTGCCAGCAGCTCCTCCGGGACAGCCAATGAAAAACTGTTTTTT.